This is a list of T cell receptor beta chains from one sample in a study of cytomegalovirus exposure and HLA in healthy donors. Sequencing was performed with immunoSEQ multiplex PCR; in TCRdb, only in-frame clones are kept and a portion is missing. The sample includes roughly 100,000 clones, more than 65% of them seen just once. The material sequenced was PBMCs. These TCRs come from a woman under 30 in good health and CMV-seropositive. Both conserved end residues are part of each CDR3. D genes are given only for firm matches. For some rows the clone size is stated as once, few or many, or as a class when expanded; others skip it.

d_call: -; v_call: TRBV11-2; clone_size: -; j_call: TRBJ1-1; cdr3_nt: TGTGCCAGCAGCGCTTACTCCCTCCGGGACACTTCCTGGGGGACTGAAGCTTTCTTT; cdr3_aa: CASSAYSLRDTSWGTEAFF
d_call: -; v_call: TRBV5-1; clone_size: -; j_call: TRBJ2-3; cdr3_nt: TGCGCCAGCAGCTACGTGACTAGTAAAAGAGATACGCAGTATTTT; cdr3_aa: CASSYVTSKRDTQYF
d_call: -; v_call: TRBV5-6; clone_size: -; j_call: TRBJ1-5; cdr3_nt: TGTGCCAGCAGCTTGTGGGGCCTTATTTATAGCAATCAGCCCCAGCATTTT; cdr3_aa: CASSLWGLIYSNQPQHF
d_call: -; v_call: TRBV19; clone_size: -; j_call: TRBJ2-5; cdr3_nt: TGTGCCAGTAGTATAGGCCATATCGAGGAGACCCAGTACTTC; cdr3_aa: CASSIGHIEETQYF
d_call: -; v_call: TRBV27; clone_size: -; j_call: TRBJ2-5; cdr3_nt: TGTGCCAGCGGAAGAGACAGCCCAAGGACCCAGTACTTC; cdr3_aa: CASGRDSPRTQYF
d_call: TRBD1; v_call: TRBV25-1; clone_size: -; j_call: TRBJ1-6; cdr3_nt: TGTGCCAGCAGTTGGGACAGGGATAATTCACCCCTCCACTTT; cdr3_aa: CASSWDRDNSPLHF
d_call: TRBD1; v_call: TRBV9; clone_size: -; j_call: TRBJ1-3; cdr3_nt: TGTGCCAGCAGCCGGGACAGGACTGGAAACACCATATATTTT; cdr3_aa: CASSRDRTGNTIYF
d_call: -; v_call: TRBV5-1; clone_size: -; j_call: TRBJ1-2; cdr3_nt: TGCGCCAGCAGCTTTACAGAGAACTATGGCTACACCTTC; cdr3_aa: CASSFTENYGYTF
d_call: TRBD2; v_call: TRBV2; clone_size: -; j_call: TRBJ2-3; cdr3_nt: TGTGCCAGCACCCTAGGGACTAGTTTGAGGAACCCAGATACGCAGTATTTT; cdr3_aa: CASTLGTSLRNPDTQYF
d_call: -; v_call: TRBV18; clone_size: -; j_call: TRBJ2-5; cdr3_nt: TGTGCCAGCACGACCCCCGGTAGCAGACAAGAGACCCAGTACTTC; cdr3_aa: CASTTPGSRQETQYF
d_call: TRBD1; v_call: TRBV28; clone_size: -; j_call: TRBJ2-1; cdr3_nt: TGTGCCAGCAGTTTGAGACCCGGGACAGCAAGGAATGAGCAGTTCTTC; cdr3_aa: CASSLRPGTARNEQFF
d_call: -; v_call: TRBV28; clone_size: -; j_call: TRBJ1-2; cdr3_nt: TGTGCCAGCAGTTCCACCCTCGGGTCCTATGGCTACACCTTC; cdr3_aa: CASSSTLGSYGYTF
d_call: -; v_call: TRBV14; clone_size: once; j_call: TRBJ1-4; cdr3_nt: TGTGCCAGCAGCCAAAGAGTAACTAATGAAAAACTGTTTTTT; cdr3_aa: CASSQRVTNEKLFF
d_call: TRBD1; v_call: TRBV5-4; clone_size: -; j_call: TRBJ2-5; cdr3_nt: TGTGCCAGCAGTCAAAACGACAGGGTATTGGGGACCCAGTACTTC; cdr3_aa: CASSQNDRVLGTQYF
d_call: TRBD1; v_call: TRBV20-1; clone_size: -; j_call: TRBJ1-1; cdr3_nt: TGCAGCACCGACAGGGGCACTGAAGCTTTCTTT; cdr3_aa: CSTDRGTEAFF
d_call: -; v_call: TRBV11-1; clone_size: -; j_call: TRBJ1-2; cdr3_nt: TGTGCCAGCAGCTTGGGGCAGTTTAACTATGGCTACACCTTC; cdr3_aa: CASSLGQFNYGYTF
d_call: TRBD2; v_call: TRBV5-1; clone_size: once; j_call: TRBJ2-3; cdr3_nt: TGCGCCAGCAGCTGGGGACTAGCGGGGGGAGATACGCAGTATTTT; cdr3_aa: CASSWGLAGGDTQYF
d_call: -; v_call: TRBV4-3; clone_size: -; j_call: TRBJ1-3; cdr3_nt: TGCGCCAGCAGCCAAGACCCAGGGCTAGGAAACACCATATATTTT; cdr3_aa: CASSQDPGLGNTIYF
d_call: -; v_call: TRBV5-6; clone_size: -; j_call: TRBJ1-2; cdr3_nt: TGTGCCAGCAGCCTGGTGGGACAACCAAACTATGGCTACACCTTC; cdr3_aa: CASSLVGQPNYGYTF
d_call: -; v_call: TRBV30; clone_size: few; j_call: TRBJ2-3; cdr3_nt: TGTGCCTGGAGTTCCGGACAGCTTCTTTCGGCAGATACGCAGTATTTT; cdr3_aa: CAWSSGQLLSADTQYF
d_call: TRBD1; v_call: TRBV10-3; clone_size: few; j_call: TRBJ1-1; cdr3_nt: TGTGCCACCCGAACCTTGGACAGGGGGGCCGCTGAAGCTTTCTTT; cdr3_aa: CATRTLDRGAAEAFF
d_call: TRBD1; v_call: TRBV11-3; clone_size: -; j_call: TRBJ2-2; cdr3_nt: TGTGCCAGCAGACAAACAGGGGCAGGGGAAACCGGGGAGCTGTTTTTT; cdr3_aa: CASRQTGAGETGELFF
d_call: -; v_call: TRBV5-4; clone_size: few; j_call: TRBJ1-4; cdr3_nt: TGTGCCAGCAGCTTCCGGGACAATCCTAATGAAAAACTGTTTTTT; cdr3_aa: CASSFRDNPNEKLFF
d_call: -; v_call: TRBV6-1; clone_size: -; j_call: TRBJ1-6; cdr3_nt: TGTGCCAGCAGTGAATGGGGGGAGAGCTCCTATAATTCACCCCTCCACTTT; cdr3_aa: CASSEWGESSYNSPLHF
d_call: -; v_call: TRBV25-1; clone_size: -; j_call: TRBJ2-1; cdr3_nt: TGTGCCAGCAGTGAATCGGGTAGGAACAATGAGCAGTTCTTC; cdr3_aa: CASSESGRNNEQFF
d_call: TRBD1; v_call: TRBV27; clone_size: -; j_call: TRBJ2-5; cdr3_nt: TGTGCCAGCAGTCATGGGACAGAGGCCGGGAATCAAGAGACCCAGTACTTC; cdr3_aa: CASSHGTEAGNQETQYF
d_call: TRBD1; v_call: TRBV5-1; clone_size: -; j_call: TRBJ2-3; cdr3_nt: TGCGCCAGCAGCCCGGGACAGGAAGGAGATACGCAGTATTTT; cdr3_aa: CASSPGQEGDTQYF
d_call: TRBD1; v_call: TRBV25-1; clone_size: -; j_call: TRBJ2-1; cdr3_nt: TGTGCCAGCAGTGATCCGGGACAGGGGACTAAAAATGAGCAGTTCTTC; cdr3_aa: CASSDPGQGTKNEQFF
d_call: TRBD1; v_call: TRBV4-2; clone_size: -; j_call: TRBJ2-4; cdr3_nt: TGTGCCAGCAGCCAAGGCGCGGGACAGGGGACGAACATTCAGTACTTC; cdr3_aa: CASSQGAGQGTNIQYF
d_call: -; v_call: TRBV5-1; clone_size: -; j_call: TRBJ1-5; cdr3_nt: TGCGCCAGCAGCTGGGGCGGGGCTCAGCCCCAGCATTTT; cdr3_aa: CASSWGGAQPQHF
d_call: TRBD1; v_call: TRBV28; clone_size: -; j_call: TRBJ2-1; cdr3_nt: TGTGCCAGCAGTTTTATGTCAGGGGGCCTTCGTGGGGATGAGCAGTTCTTC; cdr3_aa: CASSFMSGGLRGDEQFF
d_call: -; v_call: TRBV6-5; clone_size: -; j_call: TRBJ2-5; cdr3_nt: TGTGCCAGCAGTTCGTGGGGGCTAGCTGGAGAGACCCAGTACTTC; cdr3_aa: CASSSWGLAGETQYF
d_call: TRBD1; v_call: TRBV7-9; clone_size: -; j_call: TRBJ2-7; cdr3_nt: TGTGCCAGCAGCGATACAGGGGCCTACGAGCAGTACTTC; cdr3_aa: CASSDTGAYEQYF
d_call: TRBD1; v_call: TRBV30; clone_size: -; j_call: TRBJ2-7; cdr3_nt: TGTGCCTGGTTAGACAGGGTTGCGTACGAGCAGTACTTC; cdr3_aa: CAWLDRVAYEQYF
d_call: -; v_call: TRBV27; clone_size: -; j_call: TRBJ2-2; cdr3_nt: TGTGCCAGCAGTTTATTACTAGCCGGAACCGGGGAGCTGTTTTTT; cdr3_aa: CASSLLLAGTGELFF
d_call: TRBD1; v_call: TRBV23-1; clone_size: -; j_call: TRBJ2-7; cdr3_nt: TGCGCCAGCAGACCCGGGACAGAGTACGAGCAGTACTTC; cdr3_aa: CASRPGTEYEQYF
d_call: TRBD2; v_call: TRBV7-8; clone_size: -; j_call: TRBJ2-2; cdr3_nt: TGTGCCAGCAGCTTCCCAAGACTAGCGGGGGAGAACACCGGGGAGCTGTTTTTT; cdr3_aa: CASSFPRLAGENTGELFF
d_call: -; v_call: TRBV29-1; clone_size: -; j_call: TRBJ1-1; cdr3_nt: TGCAGCGTTAGCAGGGAGAACACTGAAGCTTTCTTT; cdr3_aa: CSVSRENTEAFF
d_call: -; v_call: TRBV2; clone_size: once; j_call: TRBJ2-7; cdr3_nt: TGTGCCAGCAGACCGACAGTGGACACCTACGAGCAGTACTTC; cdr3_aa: CASRPTVDTYEQYF
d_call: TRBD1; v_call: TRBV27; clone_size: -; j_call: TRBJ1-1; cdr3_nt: TGTGCCAGCAGTTTCCTCCCGACAGGGGGTGAAGCTTTCTTT; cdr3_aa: CASSFLPTGGEAFF
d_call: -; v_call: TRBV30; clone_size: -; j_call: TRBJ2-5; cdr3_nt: TGTGCCTGGAGTGAGGGGAAGGGCTGGGAAGGTCAAGAGACCCAGTACTTC; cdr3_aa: CAWSEGKGWEGQETQYF
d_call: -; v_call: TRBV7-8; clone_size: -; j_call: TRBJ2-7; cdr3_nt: TGTGCCAGCGTTGAAACACCGGGAGTTAAGGCCTACGAGCAGTACTTC; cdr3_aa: CASVETPGVKAYEQYF
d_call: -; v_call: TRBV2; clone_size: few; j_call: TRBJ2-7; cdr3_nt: TGTGCCAGCAGTGAAGGGGACTTGAGCTCCTACGAGCAGTACTTC; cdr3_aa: CASSEGDLSSYEQYF
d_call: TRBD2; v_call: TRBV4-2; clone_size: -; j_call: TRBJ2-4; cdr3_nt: TGTGCCAGCAGCCAACCCCGCGGGGGGGACGGGAGCAAGTACCATTTAGCCAAAAACATTCAGTACTTC; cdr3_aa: CASSQPRGGDGSKYHLAKNIQYF
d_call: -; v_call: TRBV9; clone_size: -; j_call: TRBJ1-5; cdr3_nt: TGTGCCAGCAGCGTAGGAGGCGCGGAGAATCAGCCCCAGCATTTT; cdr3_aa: CASSVGGAENQPQHF
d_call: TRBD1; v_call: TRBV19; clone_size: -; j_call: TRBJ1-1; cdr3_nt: TGTGCCAGTAGTATCCGGGACAGAATGAACACTGAAGCTTTCTTT; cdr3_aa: CASSIRDRMNTEAFF
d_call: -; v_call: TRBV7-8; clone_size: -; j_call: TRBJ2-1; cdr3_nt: TGTGCCAGCAGCCCCCCTCGCCGTAGCGGACCCACTTACAATGAGCAGTTCTTC; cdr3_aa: CASSPPRRSGPTYNEQFF